These 13 T cell receptor beta chains originate from one sample sequenced in a study of blood T cells in healthy people across ages. A J-beta primer mix and a sample-barcoded 5' primer were used in a second PCR of roughly 7 to 12 cycles. TCRdb re-called the 5' RACE reads with MiXCR, one entry per CDR3 protein. Among around 520,000 distinct CDR3 sequences listed, around 27% were seen once. The same sample was also studied in work on T cells of mothers and their children.

The sequenced material came from blood. These receptors came from a boy younger than 10 in good health.

This sequence joins TRBV10-3 and TRBJ1-5; D is perhaps TRBD1 (6 bases). V lost 3 bases and J lost 4, with 13 bases in between. Germline CDR1 is ENHRY and CDR2 is SYGVKD. The CDR3 sequence is 15 residues long. The DNA of the CDR3 is TGTGCCATCAGTGAAATAGGGGGAAGGAATCAGCCCCAGCATTTT. It is translated as CAISEIGGRNQPQHF.

CDR3: CASSSQAGGPTDTQYF. CDR3 sequence (DNA): TGTGCCAGCAGTTCCCAAGCGGGAGGGCCCACAGATACGCAGTATTTT. The gene calls are TRBV5-5 and TRBJ2-3, with TRBD2 identical over 10 bases. The germline gives CDR1 SGHKS, CDR2 YYEKEE (reference sequence). The CDR3 sequence is 16 residues long. J lost 2 bases, V lost 5 bases, and 8 bases had no gene match.

The rearrangement links TRBV12-3 or TRBV12-4 to TRBJ1-1; 10 bases fit TRBD1. With 5 bases clipped from V and 5 bases from J, the junction kept 8 bases outside the gene matches. This CDR3 has 15 amino acids. The CDR3 region is CASSPALGQGTEAFF. The CDR3 DNA reads as TGTGCCAGCAGTCCAGCCCTGGGACAGGGGACTGAAGCTTTCTTT.

The rearrangement joins TRBV3-1 to TRBJ2-1, with TRBD2 identical over 7 bases. The CDR3 consists of 16 residues. CDR1 is LGHDT, CDR2 YNNKEL, per germline (reference sequence). V shed 1 base and J 4 bases; nucleotides not matched to a gene: 7. The CDR3 bases are TGTGCCAGCAGCCAAGTCTTACTAGCGTATTACAATGAGCAGTTCTTC. Protein sequence: CASSQVLLAYYNEQFF.

The sample holds a few counts of this clonotype. V and J are TRBV7-9 and TRBJ2-7; 8 bases line up with TRBD2. Germline V CDR1 and CDR2: SEHNR, FQNEAQ (reference sequence). The CDR3 totals 14 residues. After removal of 4 bases from V and 3 bases from J, the junction contained 5 bases not matched to a gene. CDR3 sequence (DNA): TGTGCCAGCAGCTATAGTAGCGGGAACTACGAGCAGTACTTC. It codes for CASSYSSGNYEQYF.

The rearrangement links TRBV7-6 to TRBJ2-5, with D possibly TRBD2 on 5 matching bases. The CDR3 has 14 amino acids. Between the trimmed V and J ends, which lost 2 bases and 4 bases, there was a span of 11 bases. The germline gives CDR1 SGHVS, CDR2 FNYEAQ. The CDR3 region is CASSLSGVGETQYF. The CDR3 DNA is TGTGCCAGCAGCTTATCCGGGGTAGGAGAGACCCAGTACTTC.

The chain links TRBV2 to TRBJ1-2; unclear D gene. The CDR3 consists of 13 residues. CDR1 and CDR2 (germline): SNHLY, FYNNEI. Trimming stripped 4 bases from V and 1 base from J, with 7 bases between. For the CDR3, the DNA is TGTGCCAGCAGTGGCGACCGTAACTATGGCTACACCTTC. It translates to CASSGDRNYGYTF. Drawing the rest from reference TRBV2 and TRBJ1-2, the complete variable domain is EPEVTQTPSHQVTQMGQEVILRCVPISNHLYFYWYRQILGQKVEFLVSFYNNEISEKSEIFDDQFSVERPDGSNFTLKIRSTKLEDSAMYFCASSGDRNYGYTFGSGTRLTVV.

The rearrangement uses TRBV12-3 or TRBV12-4 and TRBJ1-2; 7 bases match TRBD1. The CDR3 extends over 13 amino acids. Unmatched junction bases numbered 6, after V lost 5 bases and J lost 6 bases. DNA of the CDR3: TGTGCCAGCAGTCTGACAGGGAGAGATGGCTACACCTTC. Translation: CASSLTGRDGYTF.

The V gene is TRBV5-1, the J gene TRBJ2-5, with 11 bases identical to TRBD2. Germline CDR1 SGHRS, CDR2 YFSETQ. The CDR3 loop spans 17 amino acids. Germline trimming cut 5 bases from V and 5 bases from J; bases unmatched to any gene: 14. The CDR3 loop is CASRPNWIAGGSETQYF. DNA of the CDR3: TGCGCCAGCAGACCAAATTGGATAGCGGGAGGGTCGGAGACCCAGTACTTC.

This clonotype occurred many times. This rearrangement joins TRBV3-1 to TRBJ1-3; 8 bases match TRBD1. Germline V gene sequence: CDR1 LGHDT, CDR2 YNNKEL (reference sequence). There are 18 residues in the CDR3. V gave up 4 bases and J gave up 3 bases; unmatched junction bases: 14. The CDR3 nucleotides are TGTGCCAGCAGCCCCGAGGGGGCAGGGGGCGCGGGTGGAAACACCATATATTTT. Translation: CASSPEGAGGAGGNTIYF.

This clonotype was seen a few times. The chain links TRBV7-2 to TRBJ2-7; TRBD2 might be the D (6 bases). Germline V gene lookup returns CDR1 SGHTA and CDR2 FQGNSA. The V and J ends lost 2 bases and 2 bases respectively, with 19 bases between them. The CDR3 sequence is 17 residues long. CDR3: CASSLTRTNPAPYEQYF. The DNA for the CDR3 is TGTGCCAGCAGCTTAACGAGGACTAATCCCGCACCCTACGAGCAGTACTTC.

Only a few counts were recorded for this clonotype. The chain links TRBV9 to TRBJ1-1; no clear D gene. Deletions cut 3 bases from V and 1 base from J, with 7 bases between. The germline V gene has CDR1 SGDLS and CDR2 YYNGEE. This CDR3 spans 13 amino acids. CDR3: CASSDGGNTEAFF. The CDR3 bases are TGTGCCAGCAGCGACGGTGGGAACACTGAAGCTTTCTTT.

V and J are TRBV12-3 or TRBV12-4 and TRBJ1-4; tentatively, D is TRBD1 (6 bases). This CDR3 has 13 amino acids. Trimming removed 5 bases from V and 5 bases from J, with 9 bases in between. CDR3 sequence (DNA): TGTGCCAGCAGTACCACAGGGAATGAAAAACTGTTTTTT. Its protein is CASSTTGNEKLFF.